These T cell receptor beta chains were read from a single sample in a study of blood T cell repertoires in COVID-19. Produced via immunoSEQ multiplex PCR; TCRdb's table is partial and in-frame only. The data contain 90,000 to 120,000 clones, 80% to 85% of them singletons. Sequencing input: peripheral blood. All receptors come from a man in his 70s with acute or convalescent COVID-19. The CDR3 runs from the conserved cysteine through the conserved F or W.

v_gene	CDR3aa
TRBV25-1	CASSEAGTGGPRAFF
TRBV11-2	CASSAAGTVTSNQPQHF
TRBV29-1	CSVEAGVLAGVSEQFF
TRBV5-1	CASSSGTSGGSETQYF
TRBV7-3	CASSPPTGGATLTEAFF
TRBV27	CASSPRTSRNNEQFF
TRBV5-1	CASSLDGEGGNQPQHF
TRBV5-1	CASSESDPNTEAFF
TRBV18	CASSPSLTNEKLFF
TRBV3-1/TRBV3-2	CASSQGGGGEKLFF
TRBV27	CASSLTGTGGYEQYF
TRBV7-9	CASSLVGGWDRGQPQHF
TRBV7-6	CASSFSTGENSPLHF
TRBV6-2/TRBV6-3	CASSYSRTGQTYEQYF
TRBV11-2	CASSSLTRSRYGQFF
TRBV19	CASKTPGLNQPQHF
TRBV19	CASSYQGSQETQYF
TRBV6-5	CASSYGLRGQPQHF
TRBV5-1	CASSGSESWGNSPLHF
TRBV3-1/TRBV3-2	CASRQLAEETQYF
TRBV2	CASSANRESEQYF
TRBV6-5	CASRAQGPMETQYF
TRBV5-5	CASSRGQGESPLHF
TRBV18	CASSPGTGDSGNTIYF